This section outlines one TCR beta chain sequence together with its context. As yet, its antigen is unknown. Previously described methods and listed TCR primers were employed for the bulk TCR libraries. TCRdb analysed the PCR reads with MiXCR anew, one entry per CDR3 protein. The sample shows under 600,000 distinct CDR3 sequences, less than 30% of them seen only once. This sample was taken from a study of molecular identifiers for immune sequencing clone quantification. Naive CD8 libraries came from around 18,000 to 910,000 sorted cells with 10%, 30% or 50% RNA. Study-wide results and limits: Approximately 1 million naive cells reportedly did not prevent detection of spiked Jurkat TCR RNA from one cell.

V was clipped by 3 bases and J by 4 bases; unmatched bases: 3. The CDR3 contains 14 residues. In germline, CDR1 is GTSNPN, CDR2 SVGIG (reference sequence). The V and J genes are TRBV30 and TRBJ2-3; 11 nucleotides align to TRBD1. This receptor was obtained from a human donor in good health. Some libraries in this study had Jurkat cell RNA spiked in. What was sequenced was naive CD8+ T cells from blood, with Jurkat cell RNA spiked in. Subset defined: FACS-sorted CD8+CD4-CCR7+CD45RA+ naive T cells. CDR3 nucleotide sequence: TGTGCCTGGAGCCCGGGACAGGGGGCAGATACGCAGTATTTT. Its protein product is CAWSPGQGADTQYF.